These 32 T cell receptor beta chains were all obtained from the same sample, sequenced in a study of T-cell reconstitution after alpha-beta-depleted transplantation in children. Researchers prepared the TCRbeta library using unique molecular identifiers, the study reports. In TCRdb, the PCR reads were re-called with MiXCR into one record per CDR3 protein. This table has roughly 100,000 distinct CDR3 sequences, 5% to 6% appearing once. The sample consisted of PBMCs, mostly from graft donor cells, taken 60 days after TCRalphabeta/CD19-depleted stem cell transplant. Receptors originate from a female patient aged 2-15 years who had a stem cell transplant for Fanconi anemia, so the T cells may come from the graft donor.

The chain links TRBV18 to TRBJ2-7; 8 positions match TRBD2. With V trimmed by 3 bases and J by 3 bases, 7 bases remained unmatched. CDR1 is KGHSH and CDR2 is LQKENI in the germline V gene. CDR3 length: 15 amino acids. The CDR3: CASSPPGLDIYEQYF. The CDR3 DNA is TGTGCCAGCTCACCTCCGGGACTAGATATCTACGAGCAGTACTTC.

This clonotype was seen many times. This sequence joins TRBV5-1 and TRBJ1-2, with D unclear. Germline CDR1 SGHRS, CDR2 YFSETQ. The CDR3 spans 13 residues. V was shortened by 0 bases and J by 1 base, with 4 bases between the two germline ends. This chain's CDR3 is CASSLAHNYGYTF. The CDR3 region has the DNA TGCGCCAGCAGCTTGGCCCATAACTATGGCTACACCTTC. Drawing the rest from reference TRBV5-1 and TRBJ1-2, the complete variable domain is KAGVTQTPRYLIKTRGQQVTLSCSPISGHRSVSWYQQTPGQGLQFLFEYFSETQRNKGNFPGRFSGRQFSNSRSEMNVSTLELGDSALYLCASSLAHNYGYTFGSGTRLTVV.

The table lists this clonotype with many counts. The V call is TRBV5-1, the J call TRBJ1-1; D call uncertain. The germline V and J ends were trimmed by 2 bases and 3 bases, with 17 bases remaining between them. The CDR3 loop spans 16 amino acids. Looked up from germline, CDR1 is SGHRS and CDR2 is YFSETQ. The CDR3 DNA sequence: TGCGCCAGCAGCTTAGCGGTGGGAGGGCCGGACACTGAAGCTTTCTTT. Its protein is CASSLAVGGPDTEAFF.

This clonotype was detected ten times or more. One end of the junction is discordant with germline, which a read error may explain. The chain recombines TRBV12-3 or TRBV12-4 with TRBJ2-6; 8 nucleotides agree with TRBD1. This CDR3 contains 17 residues. The CDR3 loop reads CASSPDRGGSGDNVLTF. The CDR3 coding sequence is TGTGCCAGCAGTCCAGACAGGGGCGGCTCTGGGGACAACGTCCTGACTTTC.

This clonotype has only a few counts. The chain employs TRBV30 and TRBJ1-6; D is unclear. CDR1 is GTSNPN and CDR2 is SVGIG in the germline V gene (reference sequence). Trimming left V 5 bases short and J 0 bases short, with 5 bases between. The length of the CDR3 is 13 residues. The CDR3 loop reads CAWGSSYNSPLHF. Written as DNA, the CDR3 is TGTGCCTGGGGCAGCTCCTATAATTCACCCCTCCACTTT.

V usage is TRBV27 and J usage is TRBJ2-7, with TRBD1 matching 7 bases. The germline V gene encodes CDR1 MNHEY and CDR2 SMNVEV (reference sequence). This CDR3 is built from 12 residues. V was clipped by 3 bases and J by 6 bases; unmatched bases: 2. The CDR3 spells CASSFQGVEQYF. CDR3 nucleotide sequence: TGTGCCAGCAGTTTTCAGGGGGTCGAGCAGTACTTC.

This clonotype was recorded at least ten times. This clone may be a read error of a much larger clone one base away. It is likely a read error, because the conserved phenylalanine at the end of the CDR3 is missing. The genes are TRBV7-2 and TRBJ2-7, with D possibly being TRBD1 (6 bases). This CDR3 is built from 14 residues. Per germline, CDR1 SGHTA and CDR2 FQGNSA. Trimming cost V 4 bases and J 2 bases, with 12 bases left between them. The CDR3 DNA follows: TGTGCCAGCAGCTCCAACAGGGCCGCCTACGAGCAGTACCTC. Translated, it gives CASSSNRAAYEQYL.

The table lists this clonotype with many counts. The chain employs TRBV27 and TRBJ2-1; D possibly uses TRBD1 or TRBD2 (6 bases each). There are 14 residues in the CDR3. CDR1 and CDR2 (germline): MNHEY, SMNVEV (reference sequence). V was cut by 5 bases and J by 2 bases, with 10 bases left in between. The CDR3: CASSKGGPYNEQFF. The CDR3 nucleotides read TGTGCCAGCAGTAAGGGGGGCCCCTACAATGAGCAGTTCTTC.

V usage is TRBV20-1 and J usage is TRBJ1-4; 7 bases agree with TRBD1. CDR1 DFQATT and CDR2 SNEGSKA come from the germline V gene (reference sequence). V lost 1 base, J lost 2 bases, and 16 bases stayed unmatched. The CDR3 runs 19 residues. CDR3 residues: CSARASRGSQFSTNEKLFF. The DNA for the CDR3 is TGCAGTGCTAGAGCCTCCAGGGGGTCCCAGTTCTCGACTAATGAAAAACTGTTTTTT.

This clonotype occurred many times. The chain is built from TRBV27 and TRBJ2-7, with D unresolved. The CDR3 consists of 10 residues. CDR1 is MNHEY, CDR2 SMNVEV, per germline (reference sequence). V was pared by 7 bases and J by 6 bases, with 7 bases between. The CDR3 here is CASNGFEQYF. The CDR3 nucleotides read TGTGCCAGCAACGGTTTCGAGCAGTACTTC.

This rearrangement joins TRBV30 to TRBJ2-1, with 8 bases that match TRBD2. Germline CDR1 and CDR2: GTSNPN and SVGIG (reference sequence). V lost 7 bases and J lost 2; bases outside the gene matches: 7. This CDR3 comprises 14 residues. The CDR3 region has the DNA TGTGCCTCGATAGCGGGGACCACCTACAATGAGCAGTTCTTC. It specifies CASIAGTTYNEQFF.

V usage is TRBV6-1 and J usage is TRBJ2-1; TRBD1 aligns across 7 bases. CDR3 length: 14 amino acids. After removal of 7 bases from V and 0 bases from J, the junction contained 3 bases not matched to a gene. Per germline, CDR1 MNHNS and CDR2 SASEGT. The CDR3 nucleotides are TGTGCCAGCAACAGGGGCCTCTCCTACAATGAGCAGTTCTTC. Translation gives CASNRGLSYNEQFF.

This clonotype was detected only a few times. The chain links TRBV27 to TRBJ2-3, with D possibly being TRBD2 (6 bases). This CDR3 has 15 residues. Per the germline V gene, CDR1 is MNHEY and CDR2 is SMNVEV (reference sequence). With 6 bases removed from V and 0 bases from J, the gap between germline ends came to 13 bases. The CDR3, as DNA: TGTGCCAGCAGGGGACTTAGCCTGAGCACAGATACGCAGTATTTT. Amino acids: CASRGLSLSTDTQYF.

CDR3 DNA: TGTGCCAGCAGCTTAATTCTAGCGCCGCTCAATGAGCAGTTCTTC. Amino acids: CASSLILAPLNEQFF. V usage is TRBV7-9 and J usage is TRBJ2-1, with D possibly TRBD2 on 6 matching bases. V lost 2 bases to trimming and J lost 6 bases, with 14 bases between them. The CDR3 spans 15 residues. CDR1 and CDR2 (germline): SEHNR, FQNEAQ (reference sequence).

This clonotype was seen only a few times. The CDR3 DNA reads as TGTGCCAGCAGTTACACCTTGACTAGCGGGAGCTCCTACGAGCAGTACTTC. Amino acids: CASSYTLTSGSSYEQYF. The chain employs TRBV6-5 and TRBJ2-7; TRBD2 matches at 12 bases. The germline V gene has CDR1 MNHEY and CDR2 SVGAGI. The ends lost 2 bases at V and 0 bases at J; junction bases unmatched: 5. CDR3 length: 17 residues.

The CDR3 DNA reads TGCAGTGCTAGGAAACCCGGGACAGGGGGCGTGGGGGAGCTGTTTTTT. Amino acid sequence: CSARKPGTGGVGELFF. The rearrangement uses TRBV20-1 and TRBJ2-2, with 12 bases matching TRBD1. After removal of 3 bases from V and 8 bases from J, the junction contained 10 bases not matched to a gene. Looked up from germline, CDR1 is DFQATT and CDR2 is SNEGSKA (reference sequence). The CDR3 extends over 16 amino acids.

In regard to this clonotype: A read error may explain this, as a much larger clone is one base away. This chain uses TRBV20-1 with TRBJ2-5; D may be TRBD1 (6 bases). The CDR3 is 15 residues long. Germline CDR1 reads DFQATT; CDR2 reads SNEGSKA (reference sequence). The CDR3 loop reads CSAITGWQYQETEYF. The CDR3 DNA sequence: TGCAGTGCTATCACAGGGTGGCAGTACCAAGAGACCGAGTACTTC.

In its sample, this clonotype was seen many times. J is TRBJ1-2 and V is TRBV7-8; D may be TRBD1 (6 bases). Germline V gene lookup returns CDR1 SGHVS and CDR2 FQNEAQ. Trimming pared 1 base from V and 2 bases from J, leaving 11 bases between. The CDR3 runs to 15 residues. The CDR3 protein is CASSLVGQANYGYTF. The CDR3 DNA reads TGTGCCAGCAGCTTAGTGGGACAAGCGAACTATGGCTACACCTTC.

This clonotype was picked up many times. V gene TRBV7-2 combines with J gene TRBJ2-3; 9 bases line up with TRBD1. The V segment lost 2 bases and the J segment 6 bases; nucleotides outside the gene matches: 9. Germline-derived CDR1 and CDR2 are SGHTA and FQGNSA. The CDR3 has 16 residues. DNA of the CDR3: TGTGCCAGCAGCTTAACACCGGGACAGGGAGGCGATACGCAGTATTTT. Translated: CASSLTPGQGGDTQYF.

This clonotype turned up a few times. The chain links TRBV28 to TRBJ1-2, with 9 bases fitting TRBD1. The CDR3 sequence is 14 residues long. The germline V gene has CDR1 MDHEN and CDR2 SYDVKM. V lost 3 bases to trimming and J lost 7 bases; unmatched junction nucleotides: 6. The CDR3 DNA reads as TGTGCCAGCAGTTTCCCGACAGGGGGAATTGGCTACACCTTC. It yields the protein CASSFPTGGIGYTF.

This clonotype was found many times. This chain links TRBV20-1 with TRBJ2-5; 10 positions agree with TRBD2. This CDR3 spans 16 amino acids. Germline assignment: CDR1 DFQATT and CDR2 SNEGSKA (reference sequence). J was trimmed by 5 bases and V by 0 bases; bases with no gene match: 9. CDR3 in DNA: TGCAGTGCTAGAGATGACAAGCGGGGGGGCAGGGAGACCCAGTACTTC. Translated, it gives CSARDDKRGGRETQYF.

The table lists this clonotype with a few counts. The chain is built from TRBV7-2 and TRBJ1-4; the D is unclear. Trimming took off 1 base at V and 12 bases at J, with 12 bases between the two ends. Germline V gene lookup returns CDR1 SGHTA and CDR2 FQGNSA. The CDR3 is 13 residues long. The CDR3 DNA follows: TGTGCCAGCAGCTTAGTTACCCAAAGGCAACTGTTTTTT. Protein sequence: CASSLVTQRQLFF.

This rearrangement joins TRBV27 to TRBJ2-2, with D possibly matching TRBD1 (5 bases). V shed 6 bases and J shed 1 base, with 12 bases lying between them. The germline gives CDR1 MNHEY, CDR2 SMNVEV (reference sequence). CDR3 length: 15 amino acids. The CDR3 sequence is CASRKGWVNTGELFF. CDR3 DNA: TGTGCCAGCAGGAAGGGGTGGGTGAACACCGGGGAGCTGTTTTTT.

This clonotype occurred many times. The chain joins TRBV12-3 or TRBV12-4 to TRBJ1-6; 8 bases are a match to TRBD1. The V segment lost 5 bases and the J segment 8 bases; nucleotides outside the gene matches: 5. CDR3 length: 14 amino acids. CDR3 nucleotide sequence: TGTGCCAGCAGTAGGACAGGGATGGATTCACCCCTCCACTTT. Its translation: CASSRTGMDSPLHF.

The rearrangement joins TRBV7-6 to TRBJ2-2; 10 bases agree with TRBD2. V gave up 5 bases and J gave up 7 bases; unmatched junction bases: 13. In germline, CDR1 is SGHVS, CDR2 FNYEAQ. The CDR3 has 17 residues. CDR3 loop: CASSLTSGATGSGELFF. The DNA of the CDR3 is TGTGCCAGCAGCCTAACTAGCGGGGCTACCGGGAGCGGGGAGCTGTTTTTT.

The chain has TRBV11-1 and TRBJ2-7; a possible D gene is TRBD2 (6 bases). Germline V lookup: CDR1 SGHAT, CDR2 FQDESV (reference sequence). The CDR3 totals 18 residues. V lost 1 base and J 3 bases, leaving 22 bases between the germline ends. The CDR3 is CASSLGPGGRGRSYEQYF. The DNA of the CDR3 is TGTGCCAGCAGCTTAGGGCCAGGAGGGCGCGGGCGCAGCTACGAGCAGTACTTC.

J is TRBJ2-3 and V is TRBV5-1; D tentatively fits TRBD1 or TRBD2 (5 bases each). Germline CDR1 reads SGHRS; CDR2 reads YFSETQ. This CDR3 contains 15 residues. V was cut by 0 bases and J by 6 bases, with 14 bases left in between. This CDR3 reads CASSLVGTGQDTQYF. In DNA form, the CDR3 reads TGCGCCAGCAGCTTGGTGGGAACGGGGCAGGATACGCAGTATTTT.

The chain has TRBV9 and TRBJ2-2, with D tentatively TRBD1 or TRBD2 (5 bases each). Germline loops: CDR1 SGDLS, CDR2 YYNGEE. V was trimmed by 4 bases and J by 7 bases, leaving 14 bases between them. The CDR3 is 14 residues long. The CDR3 nucleotides are TGTGCCAGCAGCACGTGGGGGATGGACGGGGAGCTGTTTTTT. Encoded protein: CASSTWGMDGELFF.

This clonotype has ten or more counts. V gene TRBV30 combines with J gene TRBJ2-5; 8 positions match TRBD1. This CDR3 has 12 residues. From germline, CDR1 is GTSNPN and CDR2 SVGIG (reference sequence). The V and J ends lost 4 bases and 4 bases, in that order; junction bases with no gene match: 2. The CDR3 is CAWKDRAETQYF. CDR3 in DNA: TGTGCCTGGAAGGACAGGGCAGAGACCCAGTACTTC.

This clonotype was detected many times. The rearrangement links TRBV20-1 to TRBJ1-5, with D tentatively TRBD1 (6 bases). Germline-derived CDR1 and CDR2 are DFQATT and SNEGSKA (reference sequence). The CDR3 contains 12 residues. CDR3 DNA sequence: TGCAGCGCCCCAGGGGAGAATCAGCCCCAGCATTTT. This gives the protein CSAPGENQPQHF.

This clonotype has a count of ten or more. This chain joins TRBV28 and TRBJ2-5; D possibly corresponds to TRBD2 (6 bases). Trimming took off 3 bases at V and 4 bases at J, with 9 bases between the two ends. The CDR3 extends over 13 amino acids. Germline-derived CDR1 and CDR2 are MDHEN and SYDVKM. The CDR3 region has the DNA TGTGCCAGCAGTTTTGGGGGGAGAGAGACCCAGTACTTC. The encoded protein is CASSFGGRETQYF.

This clonotype has a count of ten or more. The genes are TRBV7-2 and TRBJ2-7; D gene ambiguous. Germline CDR1 reads SGHTA; CDR2 reads FQGNSA. Trimming pared 4 bases from V and 0 bases from J, leaving 4 bases between. The CDR3 covers 12 residues. This chain's CDR3 is CASSSFSYEQYF. The CDR3 coding sequence is TGTGCCAGCAGCTCTTTCTCCTACGAGCAGTACTTC.